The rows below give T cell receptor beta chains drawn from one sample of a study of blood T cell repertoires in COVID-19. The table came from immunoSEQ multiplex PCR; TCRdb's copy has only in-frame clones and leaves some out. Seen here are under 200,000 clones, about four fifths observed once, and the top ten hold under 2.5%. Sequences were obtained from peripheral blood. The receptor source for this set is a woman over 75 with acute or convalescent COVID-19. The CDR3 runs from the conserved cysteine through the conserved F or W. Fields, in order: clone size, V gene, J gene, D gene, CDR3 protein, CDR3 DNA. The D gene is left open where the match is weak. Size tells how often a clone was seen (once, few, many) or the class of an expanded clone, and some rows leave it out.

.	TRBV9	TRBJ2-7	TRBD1	CASSVGGGQGGFYEQYF	TGTGCCAGCAGCGTAGGAGGGGGACAGGGTGGATTCTACGAGCAGTACTTC
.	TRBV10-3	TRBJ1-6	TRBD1	CAISVGQGGPQNSPLHF	TGTGCCATCAGTGTGGGACAGGGGGGCCCTCAAAATTCACCCCTCCACTTT
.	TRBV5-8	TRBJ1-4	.	CASSLGATTNEKLFF	TGTGCCAGCAGCTTGGGGGCAACAACTAATGAAAAACTGTTTTTT
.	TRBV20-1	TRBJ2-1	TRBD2	CSASRGGAGNEQFF	TGCAGTGCTAGTCGCGGGGGGGCTGGCAATGAGCAGTTCTTC
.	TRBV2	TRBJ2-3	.	CASRRDRTDTQYF	TGTGCCAGCAGGCGGGATCGCACAGATACGCAGTATTTT
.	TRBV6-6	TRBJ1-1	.	CASSYSAGMNTEAFF	TGTGCCAGCAGTTACTCTGCGGGGATGAACACTGAAGCTTTCTTT
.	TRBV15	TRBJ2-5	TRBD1	CATSSRGQGETQYF	TGTGCCACCAGCAGCCGCGGACAGGGTGAGACCCAGTACTTC
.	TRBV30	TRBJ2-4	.	CAWSVPGVAKNIQYF	TGTGCCTGGAGCGTCCCGGGGGTAGCCAAAAACATTCAGTACTTC
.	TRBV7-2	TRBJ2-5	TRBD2	CASSWRTSGVQETQYF	TGTGCCAGCAGCTGGAGGACTAGCGGGGTCCAAGAGACCCAGTACTTC
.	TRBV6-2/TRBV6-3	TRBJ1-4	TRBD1	CASSYPTGSDEKLFF	TGTGCCAGCAGTTACCCGACAGGGTCCGATGAAAAACTGTTTTTT
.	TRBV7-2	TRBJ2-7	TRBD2	CASSGLAGSYEQYF	TGTGCCAGCAGCGGACTAGCGGGTTCCTACGAGCAGTACTTC
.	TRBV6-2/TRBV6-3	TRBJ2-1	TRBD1	CASSWRDRSYNEQFF	TGTGCCAGCAGTTGGCGGGACAGGAGCTACAATGAGCAGTTCTTC
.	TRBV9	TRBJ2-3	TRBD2	CASSGGLAGTTDTQYF	TGTGCCAGCAGCGGGGGACTAGCGGGGACCACAGATACGCAGTATTTT
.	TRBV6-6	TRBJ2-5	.	CASSYGLAETQYF	TGTGCCAGCAGTTACGGGTTAGCGGAGACCCAGTACTTC
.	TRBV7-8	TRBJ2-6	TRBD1	CASSLRVMGQSSGANVLTF	TGTGCCAGCAGCTTAAGGGTCATGGGACAGAGCTCTGGGGCCAACGTCCTGACTTTC
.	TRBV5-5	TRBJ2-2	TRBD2	CASSSRLLAGGNTGELFF	TGTGCCAGCAGCAGCCGCCTTTTAGCGGGGGGGAACACCGGGGAGCTGTTTTTT
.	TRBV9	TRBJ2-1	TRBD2	CASSGELAGGNEQFF	TGTGCCAGCAGCGGGGAACTAGCGGGCGGCAATGAGCAGTTCTTC
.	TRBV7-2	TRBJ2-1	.	CASTPGPSARYEQFF	TGTGCCAGCACGCCTGGGCCTAGCGCTCGTTATGAGCAGTTCTTC
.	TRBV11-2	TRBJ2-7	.	CASSLGGQYEQYF	TGTGCCAGCAGCTTAGGTGGGCAGTACGAGCAGTACTTC
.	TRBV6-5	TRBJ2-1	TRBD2	CASRLAGDEKEQFF	TGTGCCAGCAGACTAGCGGGGGACGAAAAAGAGCAGTTCTTC
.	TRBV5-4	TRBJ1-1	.	CASSLARFTEAFF	TGTGCCAGCAGCTTGGCCCGGTTTACTGAAGCTTTCTTT
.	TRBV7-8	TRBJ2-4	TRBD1	CASSQGTGTKNIQYF	TGTGCCAGCAGCCAGGGGACAGGGACCAAAAACATTCAGTACTTC
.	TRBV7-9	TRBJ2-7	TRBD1	CASSLLGQGQHEQYF	TGTGCCAGCAGCTTACTAGGACAGGGTCAGCACGAGCAGTACTTC
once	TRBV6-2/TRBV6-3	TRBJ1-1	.	CASSYSEAEAFF	TGTGCCAGCAGTTACTCGGAGGCTGAAGCTTTCTTT
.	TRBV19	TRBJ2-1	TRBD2	CASSSDGAGGGNEQFF	TGTGCCAGTAGTAGCGACGGCGCGGGAGGGGGAAATGAGCAGTTCTTC
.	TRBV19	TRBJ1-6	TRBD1	CASSTGQGRNSPLHF	TGTGCCAGTAGTACGGGACAGGGAAGGAATTCACCCCTCCACTTT
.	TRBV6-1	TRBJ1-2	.	CASSEIDRSYYGYTF	TGTGCCAGCAGTGAAATCGACAGGTCCTACTATGGCTACACCTTC
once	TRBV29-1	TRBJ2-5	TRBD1	CSVETTGGYETQYF	TGCAGCGTTGAGACGACAGGGGGCTATGAGACCCAGTACTTC
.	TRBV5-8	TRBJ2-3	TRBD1	CASSVDRGTDTQYF	TGTGCCAGCAGCGTCGACAGGGGCACAGATACGCAGTATTTT
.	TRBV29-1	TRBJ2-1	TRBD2	CSVSSGRASYNEQFF	TGCAGCGTAAGTAGCGGGAGGGCCTCCTACAATGAGCAGTTCTTC
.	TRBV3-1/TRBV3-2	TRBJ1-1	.	CASSQDRQVPSEAFF	TGTGCCAGCAGCCAAGATAGGCAGGTTCCTTCTGAAGCTTTCTTT
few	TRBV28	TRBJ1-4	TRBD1	CASSLTGANEKLFF	TGTGCCAGCAGTTTGACAGGGGCTAATGAAAAACTGTTTTTT
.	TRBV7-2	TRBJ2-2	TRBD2	CASSLVGLAEDTGELFF	TGTGCCAGCAGCTTAGTTGGACTAGCGGAAGACACCGGGGAGCTGTTTTTT
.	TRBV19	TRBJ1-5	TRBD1	CASSKLDRVNQPQHF	TGTGCCAGTAGTAAACTGGACAGGGTTAATCAGCCCCAGCATTTT
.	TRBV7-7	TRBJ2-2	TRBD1	CASSFGTGDTGELFF	TGTGCTAGCAGCTTTGGGACAGGGGACACCGGGGAGCTGTTTTTT
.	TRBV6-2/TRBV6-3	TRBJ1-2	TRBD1	CASSPAGTAYGYTF	TGTGCCAGCAGTCCAGCCGGGACAGCCTATGGCTACACCTTC
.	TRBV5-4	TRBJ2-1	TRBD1	CASSGQGSANNEQFF	TGTGCCAGCAGCGGACAGGGGTCGGCAAACAATGAGCAGTTCTTC
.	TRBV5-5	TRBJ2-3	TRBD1	CASSWTGSSTDTQYF	TGTGCCAGCAGCTGGACAGGGAGTAGCACAGATACGCAGTATTTT
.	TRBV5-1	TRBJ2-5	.	CASSPISFDWDLLKRGQETQYF	TGCGCCAGCAGCCCCATTTCTTTTGATTGGGACTTACTCAAACGCGGCCAAGAGACCCAGTACTTC
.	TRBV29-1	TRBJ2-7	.	CSVELASYEQYF	TGCAGCGTTGAACTAGCAAGCTACGAGCAGTACTTC
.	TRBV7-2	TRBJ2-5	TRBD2	CASSSLAGAETQYF	TGTGCCAGCAGCTCCCTAGCGGGAGCGGAGACCCAGTACTTC
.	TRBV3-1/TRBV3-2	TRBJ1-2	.	CASSQGSGFGYGYTF	TGTGCCAGCAGCCAAGGGTCGGGGTTTGGCTATGGCTACACCTTC